These T cell receptor beta chains were read from a single sample in a study of beta chain features in type 1 diabetes. The table came from immunoSEQ multiplex PCR; TCRdb's copy has only in-frame clones and leaves some out. The table records hundreds of thousands of clones, about 16% of them present only once. The sequencing input was naive CD4+ T cells from blood. These TCRs come from a man younger than 30 in good health. The CDR3 runs from the conserved cysteine through the conserved F or W. The D gene is left open where the match is weak. Expanded clones get a size class; other rows say once, few or many, or leave the size out.

d_call: TRBD1; clone_size: few; v_call: TRBV7-9; j_call: TRBJ2-1; cdr3_nt: TGTGCCAGCAGCTTAACCCTGGGACAGGGGCAAATAGAGCAGTTCTTC; cdr3_aa: CASSLTLGQGQIEQFF
d_call: .; clone_size: .; v_call: TRBV28; j_call: TRBJ2-3; cdr3_nt: TGTGCCAGCAGTACTCAGGGTCGGGGCACAGATACGCAGTATTTT; cdr3_aa: CASSTQGRGTDTQYF
d_call: .; clone_size: .; v_call: TRBV20-1; j_call: TRBJ1-1; cdr3_nt: TGCAGCGGGGGACAAGTTTACGGCGCTTTCTTT; cdr3_aa: CSGGQVYGAFF
d_call: .; clone_size: .; v_call: TRBV6-1; j_call: TRBJ2-4; cdr3_nt: TGTGCCAGCACCTTCAGGCGTCAAAACAAAAACATTCAGTACTTC; cdr3_aa: CASTFRRQNKNIQYF
d_call: TRBD2; clone_size: few; v_call: TRBV7-2; j_call: TRBJ2-3; cdr3_nt: TGTGCCAGCAGCGCCAGGACTAGCGGGCGCACAGATACGCAGTATTTT; cdr3_aa: CASSARTSGRTDTQYF
d_call: TRBD1; clone_size: .; v_call: TRBV5-1; j_call: TRBJ1-1; cdr3_nt: TGCGCCAGCAGCTCTCGGGACAGGCGGTCTGAAGCTTTCTTT; cdr3_aa: CASSSRDRRSEAFF
d_call: TRBD1; clone_size: .; v_call: TRBV19; j_call: TRBJ1-2; cdr3_nt: TGTGCCAGTAGTTGGACAGGGGATAACTATGGCTACACCTTC; cdr3_aa: CASSWTGDNYGYTF
d_call: .; clone_size: .; v_call: TRBV9; j_call: TRBJ2-7; cdr3_nt: TGTGCCAGCAGCGTAGGGGGTGGGCGGGCTAACTCCTACGAGCAGTACTTC; cdr3_aa: CASSVGGGRANSYEQYF
d_call: TRBD1; clone_size: .; v_call: TRBV29-1; j_call: TRBJ1-2; cdr3_nt: TGCAGCGTCGCGGACAGGGTTTATGGCTACACCTTC; cdr3_aa: CSVADRVYGYTF
d_call: .; clone_size: few; v_call: TRBV7-2; j_call: TRBJ1-6; cdr3_nt: TGTGCCAGCAGCTTAGAACGGGGCTCAAATTCACCCCTCCACTTT; cdr3_aa: CASSLERGSNSPLHF
d_call: TRBD2; clone_size: .; v_call: TRBV2; j_call: TRBJ2-5; cdr3_nt: TGTGCCAGCAGAGGACTAGCGCCGCAAGAGACCCAGTACTTC; cdr3_aa: CASRGLAPQETQYF
d_call: .; clone_size: .; v_call: TRBV5-1; j_call: TRBJ2-3; cdr3_nt: TGCGCCAGCAGCTTGGTGGGGTCAGATACGCAGTATTTT; cdr3_aa: CASSLVGSDTQYF
d_call: .; clone_size: .; v_call: TRBV11-1; j_call: TRBJ1-1; cdr3_nt: TGTGCCAGCAGCTCCAGGGAGAACACTGAAGCTTTCTTT; cdr3_aa: CASSSRENTEAFF
d_call: TRBD1; clone_size: few; v_call: TRBV7-2; j_call: TRBJ2-7; cdr3_nt: TGTGCCAGCAGTAAAAAGCCGGGACAGGGACCCTACGAGCAGTACTTC; cdr3_aa: CASSKKPGQGPYEQYF
d_call: .; clone_size: few; v_call: TRBV7-9; j_call: TRBJ2-7; cdr3_nt: TGTGCCAGCAGCCTCCTGCGGGACTGGGGGAGGTCGGATCAGTACTTC; cdr3_aa: CASSLLRDWGRSDQYF
d_call: TRBD1; clone_size: few; v_call: TRBV14; j_call: TRBJ1-2; cdr3_nt: TGTGCCAGCAGCCCGGACAGGGTTCACGGCTACACCTTC; cdr3_aa: CASSPDRVHGYTF
d_call: TRBD2; clone_size: few; v_call: TRBV6-5; j_call: TRBJ2-5; cdr3_nt: TGTGCCAGCAGTTATTTGACTAGCCGGCAAGAGACCCAGTACTTC; cdr3_aa: CASSYLTSRQETQYF
d_call: TRBD1; clone_size: .; v_call: TRBV7-6; j_call: TRBJ2-7; cdr3_nt: TGTGCCAGCAGCTTAGTGGGTCGACAGGGGCGGCACGAGCAGTACTTC; cdr3_aa: CASSLVGRQGRHEQYF
d_call: TRBD2; clone_size: .; v_call: TRBV30; j_call: TRBJ2-5; cdr3_nt: TGTGCCTGGAGTGTACAACTAGCGGGACAAGAGACCCAGTACTTC; cdr3_aa: CAWSVQLAGQETQYF
d_call: .; clone_size: few; v_call: TRBV5-1; j_call: TRBJ2-2; cdr3_nt: TGCGCCAGCAGAGTGTCCGGGGAGCTGTTTTTT; cdr3_aa: CASRVSGELFF
d_call: TRBD1; clone_size: once; v_call: TRBV6-5; j_call: TRBJ1-1; cdr3_nt: TGTGCCAGCAGTTACTCTGACAGGGGAAACACTGAAGCTTTCTTT; cdr3_aa: CASSYSDRGNTEAFF
d_call: TRBD1; clone_size: .; v_call: TRBV7-2; j_call: TRBJ2-5; cdr3_nt: TGTGCCAGCAGCTCTGGGACAGTCCAAGAGACCCAGTACTTC; cdr3_aa: CASSSGTVQETQYF
d_call: TRBD1; clone_size: .; v_call: TRBV5-4; j_call: TRBJ1-3; cdr3_nt: TGTGCCAGCAGCACTTTGACAGGGCTCTCTGGAAACACCATATATTTT; cdr3_aa: CASSTLTGLSGNTIYF
d_call: .; clone_size: few; v_call: TRBV2; j_call: TRBJ2-7; cdr3_nt: TGTGCCAGCCGCGAAGGGAGCTACGAGCAGTACTTC; cdr3_aa: CASREGSYEQYF
d_call: .; clone_size: few; v_call: TRBV15; j_call: TRBJ1-2; cdr3_nt: TGTGCCACCTCCCGGGTAGCTGGGAACTATGGCTACACCTTC; cdr3_aa: CATSRVAGNYGYTF
d_call: .; clone_size: few; v_call: TRBV7-7; j_call: TRBJ2-5; cdr3_nt: TGTGCTAGCAGCATCAAAGAGACCCAGTACTTC; cdr3_aa: CASSIKETQYF
d_call: TRBD2; clone_size: .; v_call: TRBV6-6; j_call: TRBJ2-3; cdr3_nt: TGTGCCAGCAGTCCACTAGCGGGGGGCACAGATACGCAGTATTTT; cdr3_aa: CASSPLAGGTDTQYF
d_call: TRBD1; clone_size: few; v_call: TRBV7-2; j_call: TRBJ1-5; cdr3_nt: TGTGCCAGCAGCCCGAGAAGCGACAGGGGCAATCAGCCCCAGCATTTT; cdr3_aa: CASSPRSDRGNQPQHF
d_call: TRBD1; clone_size: few; v_call: TRBV28; j_call: TRBJ1-2; cdr3_nt: TGTGCCAGCACCGGGACAGGGGTGTCCTATGGCTACACCTTC; cdr3_aa: CASTGTGVSYGYTF
d_call: .; clone_size: few; v_call: TRBV5-1; j_call: TRBJ1-2; cdr3_nt: TGCGCCAGCAGCCGTCCCGAGGATCGGGATGGCTACACCTTC; cdr3_aa: CASSRPEDRDGYTF
d_call: .; clone_size: .; v_call: TRBV6-1; j_call: TRBJ2-5; cdr3_nt: TGTGCCAGCACGACGACAGGTCAAGAGACCCAGTACTTC; cdr3_aa: CASTTTGQETQYF
d_call: .; clone_size: once; v_call: TRBV9; j_call: TRBJ2-5; cdr3_nt: TGTGCCAGCAGCCCAGACCAAGGGGGGAGGGAAGAGACCCAGTACTTC; cdr3_aa: CASSPDQGGREETQYF
d_call: TRBD1; clone_size: few; v_call: TRBV7-9; j_call: TRBJ1-1; cdr3_nt: TGTGCCAGCAGCCTACAAAGACCAGGGGGTATTGAAGCTTTCTTT; cdr3_aa: CASSLQRPGGIEAFF
d_call: .; clone_size: .; v_call: TRBV5-1; j_call: TRBJ2-1; cdr3_nt: TGCGCCAGCAGCTTTCCCCAGGGAGGGGGAGGCAATGAGCAGTTCTTC; cdr3_aa: CASSFPQGGGGNEQFF
d_call: .; clone_size: .; v_call: TRBV5-4; j_call: TRBJ2-7; cdr3_nt: TGTGCCAGCAGTAGGGAAGGGCCCCTTTACGAGCAGTACTTC; cdr3_aa: CASSREGPLYEQYF
d_call: .; clone_size: many; v_call: TRBV10-3; j_call: TRBJ2-3; cdr3_nt: TGTGCCATCCGGGTGAGAGGAACAGATACGCAGTATTTT; cdr3_aa: CAIRVRGTDTQYF
d_call: TRBD2; clone_size: few; v_call: TRBV19; j_call: TRBJ2-1; cdr3_nt: TGTGCCAGTAGTACCAGGACTAGCGGCTACAATGAGCAGTTCTTC; cdr3_aa: CASSTRTSGYNEQFF
d_call: .; clone_size: few; v_call: TRBV6-6; j_call: TRBJ1-4; cdr3_nt: TGTGCCAGCAACCAGGGGTCCCCTTTTGATGAAAAACTGTTTTTT; cdr3_aa: CASNQGSPFDEKLFF
d_call: TRBD1; clone_size: .; v_call: TRBV7-2; j_call: TRBJ2-1; cdr3_nt: TGTGCCAGCAACCCGGACAGGGCTCTTTACAATGAGCAGTTCTTC; cdr3_aa: CASNPDRALYNEQFF
d_call: TRBD1; clone_size: .; v_call: TRBV18; j_call: TRBJ1-2; cdr3_nt: TGTGCCAGCTCACCAGAGGGACAGGTTAACTATGGCTACACCTTC; cdr3_aa: CASSPEGQVNYGYTF
d_call: .; clone_size: .; v_call: TRBV9; j_call: TRBJ2-1; cdr3_nt: TGTGCCAGCAGCGTAGAAGGTGCACATTACAATGAGCAGTTCTTC; cdr3_aa: CASSVEGAHYNEQFF
d_call: .; clone_size: .; v_call: TRBV9; j_call: TRBJ1-1; cdr3_nt: TGTGCCAGCAGCGTAGTTGGGCAGGGAGGTACTGAAGCTTTCTTT; cdr3_aa: CASSVVGQGGTEAFF
d_call: .; clone_size: .; v_call: TRBV10-3; j_call: TRBJ2-7; cdr3_nt: TGTGCCATCAGTGGAACGACAGACTACGAGCAGTACTTC; cdr3_aa: CAISGTTDYEQYF
d_call: .; clone_size: few; v_call: TRBV7-2; j_call: TRBJ1-4; cdr3_nt: TGTGCCAGCACCCGAGACCCGGCAGGGTCTGAAAAACTGTTTTTT; cdr3_aa: CASTRDPAGSEKLFF
d_call: .; clone_size: few; v_call: TRBV4-3; j_call: TRBJ1-2; cdr3_nt: TGCGCCAGCAGCCAAGAGGTCTTGAGGGCTGCCGGCTACACCTTC; cdr3_aa: CASSQEVLRAAGYTF
d_call: .; clone_size: .; v_call: TRBV20-1; j_call: TRBJ1-1; cdr3_nt: TGCAGTGCTAGAGTGGACACTGAAGCTTTCTTT; cdr3_aa: CSARVDTEAFF
d_call: .; clone_size: .; v_call: TRBV10-3; j_call: TRBJ1-5; cdr3_nt: TGTGCCATCAGTAAATCCCCGGGACAAGAGTCTTATAGCAATCAGCCCCAGCATTTT; cdr3_aa: CAISKSPGQESYSNQPQHF
d_call: TRBD2; clone_size: .; v_call: TRBV4-1; j_call: TRBJ2-4; cdr3_nt: TGCGCCAGCAGCCAGGCCGGACTAGCGGTAAACATTCAGTACTTC; cdr3_aa: CASSQAGLAVNIQYF
d_call: TRBD1; clone_size: .; v_call: TRBV7-9; j_call: TRBJ1-2; cdr3_nt: TGTGCCAGCAGCTTACAGGGACAGGTTTATGGCTACACCTTC; cdr3_aa: CASSLQGQVYGYTF
d_call: .; clone_size: .; v_call: TRBV29-1; j_call: TRBJ2-4; cdr3_nt: TGCAGCGCCATGAACCCTGTTTCCAAAAACATTCAGTACTTC; cdr3_aa: CSAMNPVSKNIQYF
d_call: .; clone_size: .; v_call: TRBV30; j_call: TRBJ1-5; cdr3_nt: TGTGCCTGGAGTGCGACAGGCAATCAGCCCCAGCATTTT; cdr3_aa: CAWSATGNQPQHF
d_call: .; clone_size: few; v_call: TRBV7-9; j_call: TRBJ2-3; cdr3_nt: TGTGCCAGCAGCTTAGCTGGCAGGGGGGCAGATACGCAGTATTTT; cdr3_aa: CASSLAGRGADTQYF